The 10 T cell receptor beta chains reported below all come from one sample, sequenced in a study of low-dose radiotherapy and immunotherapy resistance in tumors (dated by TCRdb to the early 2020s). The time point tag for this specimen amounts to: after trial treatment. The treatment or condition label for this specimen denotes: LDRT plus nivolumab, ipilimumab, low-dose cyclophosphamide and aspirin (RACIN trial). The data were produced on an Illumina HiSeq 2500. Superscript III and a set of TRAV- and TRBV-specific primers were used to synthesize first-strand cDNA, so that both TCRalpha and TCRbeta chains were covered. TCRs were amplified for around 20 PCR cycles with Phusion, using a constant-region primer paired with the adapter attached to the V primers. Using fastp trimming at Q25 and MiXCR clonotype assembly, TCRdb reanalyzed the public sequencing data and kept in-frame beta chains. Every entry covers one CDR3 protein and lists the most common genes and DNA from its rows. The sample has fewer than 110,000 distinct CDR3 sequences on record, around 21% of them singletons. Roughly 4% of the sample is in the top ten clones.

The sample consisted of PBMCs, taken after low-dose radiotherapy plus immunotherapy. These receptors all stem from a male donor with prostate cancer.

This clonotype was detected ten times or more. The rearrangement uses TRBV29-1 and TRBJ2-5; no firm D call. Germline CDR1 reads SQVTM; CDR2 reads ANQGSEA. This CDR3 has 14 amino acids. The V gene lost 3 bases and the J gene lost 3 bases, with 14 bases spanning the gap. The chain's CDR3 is CSVENVGIKETQYF. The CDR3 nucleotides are TGCAGCGTTGAGAATGTCGGAATAAAAGAGACCCAGTACTTC.

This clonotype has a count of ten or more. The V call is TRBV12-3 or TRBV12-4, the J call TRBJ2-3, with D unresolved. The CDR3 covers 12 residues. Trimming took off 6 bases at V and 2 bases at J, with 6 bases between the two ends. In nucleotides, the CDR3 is TGTGCCAGCAGCTCCATCACAGATACGCAGTATTTT. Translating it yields CASSSITDTQYF.

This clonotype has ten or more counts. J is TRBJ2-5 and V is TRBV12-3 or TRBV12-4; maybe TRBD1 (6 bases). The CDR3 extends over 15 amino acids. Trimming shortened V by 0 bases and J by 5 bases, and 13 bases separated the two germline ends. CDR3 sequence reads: CASSLALTRGETQYF. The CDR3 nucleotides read TGTGCCAGCAGTTTAGCATTAACTAGGGGGGAGACCCAGTACTTC.

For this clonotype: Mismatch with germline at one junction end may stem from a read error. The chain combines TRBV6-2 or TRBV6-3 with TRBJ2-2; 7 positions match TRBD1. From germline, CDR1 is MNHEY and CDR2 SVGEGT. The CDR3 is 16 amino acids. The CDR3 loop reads CVSRPGGFLNTGELFF. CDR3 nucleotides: TGTGTCAGCAGACCAGGGGGTTTCCTAAACACCGGGGAGCTGTTTTTT.

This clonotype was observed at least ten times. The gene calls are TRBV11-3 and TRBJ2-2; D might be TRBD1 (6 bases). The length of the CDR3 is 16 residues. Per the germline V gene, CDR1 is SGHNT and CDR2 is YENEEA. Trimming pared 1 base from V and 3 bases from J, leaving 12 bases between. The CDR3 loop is CASSLGDNVHTGELFF. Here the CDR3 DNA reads TGTGCCAGCAGCTTAGGGGACAACGTACACACCGGGGAGCTGTTTTTT.

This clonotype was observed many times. This CDR3 reads CASSSRSRETQYF. CDR3 nucleotides: TGTGCCAGCAGCTCACGTAGTCGGGAGACCCAGTACTTC. The chain recombines TRBV7-2 with TRBJ2-5, with D unresolved. In germline, CDR1 is SGHTA, CDR2 FQGNSA. The CDR3 loop spans 13 amino acids. V lost 4 bases to trimming and J lost 5 bases, with 11 bases between them.

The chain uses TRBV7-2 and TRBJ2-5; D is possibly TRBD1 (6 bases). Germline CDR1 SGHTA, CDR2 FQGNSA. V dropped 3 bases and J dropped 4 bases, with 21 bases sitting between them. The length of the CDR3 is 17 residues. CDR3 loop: CASSLWGHQKIGETQYF. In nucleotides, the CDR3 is TGTGCCAGCAGCTTGTGGGGACACCAAAAGATAGGAGAGACCCAGTACTTC.

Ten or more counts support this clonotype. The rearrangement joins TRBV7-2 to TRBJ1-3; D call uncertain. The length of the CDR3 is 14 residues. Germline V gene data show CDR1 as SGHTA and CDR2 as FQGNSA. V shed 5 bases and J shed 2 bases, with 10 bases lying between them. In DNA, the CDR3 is TGTGCCAGCAGCCCTTGGGCGACTGGAAACACCATATATTTT. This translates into CASSPWATGNTIYF.

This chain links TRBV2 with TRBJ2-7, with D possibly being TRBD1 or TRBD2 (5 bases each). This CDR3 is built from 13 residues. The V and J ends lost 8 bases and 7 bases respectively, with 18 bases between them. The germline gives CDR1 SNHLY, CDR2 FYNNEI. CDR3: CASRDPQFGEQYF. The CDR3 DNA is TGTGCCAGCCGGGACCCACAGTTCGGAGAGCAGTACTTC. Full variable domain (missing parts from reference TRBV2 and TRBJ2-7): EPEVTQTPSHQVTQMGQEVILRCVPISNHLYFYWYRQILGQKVEFLVSFYNNEISEKSEIFDDQFSVERPDGSNFTLKIRSTKLEDSAMYFCASRDPQFGEQYFGPGTRLTVT.

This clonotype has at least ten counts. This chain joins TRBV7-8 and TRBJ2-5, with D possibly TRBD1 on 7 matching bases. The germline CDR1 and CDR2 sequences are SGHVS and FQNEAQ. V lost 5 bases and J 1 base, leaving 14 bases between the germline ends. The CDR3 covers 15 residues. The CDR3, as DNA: TGTGCCAGCAGCCGGGCGGGACAGATCCAAGAGACCCAGTACTTC. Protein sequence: CASSRAGQIQETQYF.